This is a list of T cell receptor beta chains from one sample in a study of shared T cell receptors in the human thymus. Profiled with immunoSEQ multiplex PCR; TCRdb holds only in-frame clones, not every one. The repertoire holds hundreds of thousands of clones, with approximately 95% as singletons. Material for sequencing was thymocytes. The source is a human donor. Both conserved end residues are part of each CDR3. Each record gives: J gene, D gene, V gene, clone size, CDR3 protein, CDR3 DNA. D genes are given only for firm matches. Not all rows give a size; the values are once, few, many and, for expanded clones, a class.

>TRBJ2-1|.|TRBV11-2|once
CASSLDLQGYDEQFF
TGTGCCAGCAGCTTAGATCTCCAGGGGTACGATGAGCAGTTCTTC
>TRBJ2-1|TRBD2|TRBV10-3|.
CAISTGTSGYNEQFF
TGTGCCATCAGCACCGGGACTAGCGGATACAATGAGCAGTTCTTC
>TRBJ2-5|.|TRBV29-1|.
CSGQRSSGGTQYF
TGCAGCGGGCAAAGGTCCTCTGGGGGGACCCAGTACTTC
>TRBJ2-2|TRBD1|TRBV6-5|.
CASRGQGSNTGELFF
TGTGCCAGCAGGGGACAGGGATCGAACACCGGGGAGCTGTTTTTT
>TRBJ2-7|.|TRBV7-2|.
CASCPKGRSYEQYF
TGTGCCAGCTGCCCTAAGGGCCGCTCCTACGAGCAGTACTTC
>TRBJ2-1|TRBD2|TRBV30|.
CASSSGSSYNEQFF
TGTGCCTCTTCTAGCGGGAGCTCCTACAATGAGCAGTTCTTC
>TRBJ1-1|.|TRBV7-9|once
CASSLDWGREEAEAFF
TGTGCCAGCAGCTTAGATTGGGGCAGGGAGGAGGCTGAAGCTTTCTTT
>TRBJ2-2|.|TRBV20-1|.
CSAPETRELFF
TGCAGTGCTCCGGAGACGCGGGAGCTGTTTTTT
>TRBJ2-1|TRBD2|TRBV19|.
CASSKTPLAGGSYNEQFF
TGTGCCAGTAGCAAGACACCACTAGCGGGAGGGTCCTACAATGAGCAGTTCTTC
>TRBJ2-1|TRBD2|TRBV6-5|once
CASRELAGETDEQFF
TGTGCCAGCAGGGAACTAGCGGGAGAGACAGATGAGCAGTTCTTC
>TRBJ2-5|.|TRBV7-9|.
CASTFHEETQYF
TGTGCCAGCACCTTTCATGAAGAGACCCAGTACTTC
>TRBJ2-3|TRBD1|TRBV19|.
CASSLRGTGDTQYF
TGTGCCAGTAGCCTCAGGGGGACAGGGGATACGCAGTATTTT
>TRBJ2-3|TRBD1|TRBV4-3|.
CASSPRDRGTDTQYF
TGCGCCAGCAGCCCCCGGGACAGGGGGACAGATACGCAGTATTTT
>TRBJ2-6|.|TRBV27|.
CASRSQITVRNYSGANVLTF
TGTGCCAGCAGATCCCAGATAACAGTCCGGAATTACTCTGGGGCCAACGTCCTGACTTTC
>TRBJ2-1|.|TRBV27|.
CASTIAESYNEQFF
TGTGCCAGCACGATAGCGGAATCCTACAATGAGCAGTTCTTC
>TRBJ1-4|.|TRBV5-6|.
CASSLQGREKLFF
TGTGCCAGCAGCTTACAGGGAAGGGAAAAACTGTTTTTT
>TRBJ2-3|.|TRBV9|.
CASSQTGITDTQYF
TGTGCCAGCAGCCAGACGGGGATCACAGATACGCAGTATTTT
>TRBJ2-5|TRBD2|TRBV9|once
CASSVDGKREIEETQYF
TGTGCCAGCAGCGTAGATGGCAAGCGGGAGATCGAAGAGACCCAGTACTTC
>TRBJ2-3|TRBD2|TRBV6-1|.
CASSERPSGSTDTQYF
TGTGCCAGCAGTGAACGGCCTAGCGGGAGCACAGATACGCAGTATTTT
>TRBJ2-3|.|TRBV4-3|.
CASSQGSTDRRTDTQYF
TGCGCCAGCAGCCAAGGGTCGACAGATCGACGCACAGATACGCAGTATTTT
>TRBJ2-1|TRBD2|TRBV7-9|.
CASIPDLTSGRVAEQFF
TGTGCCAGCATTCCAGACCTGACTAGCGGGAGGGTGGCTGAGCAGTTCTTC
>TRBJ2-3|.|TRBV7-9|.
CASSFWKTDTQYF
TGTGCCAGCAGCTTCTGGAAGACAGATACGCAGTATTTT
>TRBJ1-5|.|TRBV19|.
CASHGTLSNQPQHF
TGTGCCAGTCATGGGACCCTAAGCAATCAGCCCCAGCATTTT
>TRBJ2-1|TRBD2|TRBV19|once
CASRRTSGRAGANEQFF
TGTGCCAGTAGAAGGACTAGCGGGAGGGCCGGTGCGAATGAGCAGTTCTTC
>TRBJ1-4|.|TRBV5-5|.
CASSLGLLGTTNEKLFF
TGTGCCAGCAGCTTGGGACTATTAGGGACAACTAATGAAAAACTGTTTTTT
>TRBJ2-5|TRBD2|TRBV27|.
CASKRQTTGLAGAAETQYF
TGTGCCAGCAAGCGTCAGACAACGGGACTAGCGGGAGCCGCCGAGACCCAGTACTTC
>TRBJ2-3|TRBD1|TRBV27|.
CASMGTDEYTQYF
TGTGCCAGCATGGGGACAGACGAGTATACGCAGTATTTT
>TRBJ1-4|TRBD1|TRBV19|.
CASSGTVDRGLFF
TGTGCCAGCTCCGGGACAGTGGACCGTGGACTGTTTTTT
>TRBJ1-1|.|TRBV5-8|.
CASSLAAWGDTEAFF
TGTGCCAGCAGCTTGGCCGCTTGGGGGGACACTGAAGCTTTCTTT
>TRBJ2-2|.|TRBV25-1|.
CASSELRDVNTGELFF
TGTGCCAGCAGTGAATTGAGAGACGTTAACACCGGGGAGCTGTTTTTT